This T cell receptor beta chain was documented in a study of a mutant IDH1 vaccine in newly diagnosed glioma. Time point indicated: week 35, safety follow-up. Every vaccine dose comprised 300 ug of mutant IDH1 20-mer peptide plus topical imiquimod. This table comes from immunoSEQ multiplex PCR, and its TCRdb copy is limited to in-frame clones, with some not included. The sample has over 25,000 clones; around 79% are singletons. Per germline, CDR1 MNHNY and CDR2 SVGAGI (reference sequence). V was trimmed by 3 bases and J by 3 bases, leaving 8 bases between them. The length of the CDR3 is 13 residues. A note on this clone: Its matching antigen is unknown.

V and J are TRBV6-6 and TRBJ1-2; D gene ambiguous. This clonotype originated in a woman aged 25 to 39 with glioma. Some clones in this sample may be carry-over from other donors' samples. Sample: PBMCs, taken from a glioma patient whose treatment included an IDH1 peptide vaccine. As DNA, the CDR3 is TGTGCCAGCAGTTATGGGAAGGACTATGGCTACACCTTC. It specifies CASSYGKDYGYTF.